The source of this TCR beta chain is a study of early T cells in non-severe SARS-CoV-2 infection. The wider study: Alpha and beta chains were unpaired, from unsorted whole-blood bulk RNA.

Study-level points and caveats: Missing private and CD4 specificities, VDJdb matching favored anti-spike CD8 responses.

This clonotype was observed at least ten times. Its specificity is unknown. Separate cDNA molecules each had unique molecular identifiers attached to them. TCRdb reanalysed the 5' RACE reads using MiXCR and keeps one entry per CDR3 protein. Among tens of thousands of distinct CDR3 sequences, about 6.2% were seen once, and the ten largest hold around 4%. Specimen: whole blood. This receptor was obtained from an adult who was a healthcare worker with PCR-confirmed SARS-CoV-2 infection or an uninfected control (not recorded which).

This CDR3 reads CASSQSNYEQYF. As DNA, the CDR3 is TGTGCCAGCAGCCAATCGAACTACGAGCAGTACTTC. The chain combines TRBV14 with TRBJ2-7; unclear D gene. The ends were cut back, 2 bases at V and 3 bases at J, with 5 bases in the middle. This CDR3 contains 12 residues. CDR1 and CDR2 (germline): SGHDN, FVKESK.